This entry is about one T cell receptor beta chain. Its antigen is unknown. Time point indicated: newly diagnosed GD, antithyroid drugs for less than 3 months. Isolated PBMC RNA provided the starting material for the TCR library. The data were taken from a study of regulatory T cells in long-lasting Graves disease. The CDR3 has 15 residues. From germline, CDR1 is ENHRY and CDR2 SYGVKD. Trimming pared 4 bases from V and 0 bases from J, leaving 9 bases between. Libraries of TCR beta came from iRepertoire HTBI primers plus Arm-PCR of CDR3 regions. MiXCR, applied by TCRdb to the multiplex PCR reads, yields one record per CDR3 protein. Of around 500,000 distinct CDR3 sequences in the sample, about 16% were seen once. Overall study findings and caveats: TRBV28, TRBJ1-2 and TRBJ2-5 were segments that persistent disease favored.

These sequences were also reported in another study, on T cells in Graves' hyperthyroidism and ophthalmopathy.

V is TRBV10-3 and J is TRBJ2-2; D unresolved. The sequences come from peripheral blood mononuclear cells (PBMCs), collected at new diagnosis, from a patient treated with antithyroid drugs. The TCR sequence derives from a woman aged 40-60 years with Graves disease. In DNA form, the CDR3 reads TGTGCCATCAGTGGGACCCACGCGAACACCGGGGAGCTGTTTTTT. It translates to CAISGTHANTGELFF.